These 11 T cell receptor beta chains share one sample of origin, sequenced in a study of T cell responses to AZD1222 COVID-19 vaccine. The table came from immunoSEQ multiplex PCR; TCRdb's copy has only in-frame clones and leaves some out. The data hold approximately 82,000 clones, with approximately 85% observed a single time. Here the sequenced sample was peripheral blood, taken on day 0 of AZD1222 vaccination. Every receptor here comes from an adult in good health.

About this clone: This sample also contains other DNA sequences that code for the same CDR3. The chain combines TRBV9 with TRBJ1-1; the D gene is possibly TRBD1 (6 bases). Trimming removed 0 bases at V and 4 bases at J, with 10 bases between. This CDR3 spans 14 amino acids. Looked up from germline, CDR1 is SGDLS and CDR2 is YYNGEE. CDR3 in DNA: TGTGCCAGCAGCGTAGGGGGGCCGAGCACTGAAGCTTTCTTT. This gives the protein CASSVGGPSTEAFF.

The rearrangement uses TRBV13 and TRBJ1-6; D is ambiguous. Per the germline V gene, CDR1 is PRHDT and CDR2 is FYEKMQ (reference sequence). With 0 bases removed from V and 4 bases from J, the gap between germline ends came to 7 bases. The CDR3 covers 15 residues. DNA of the CDR3: TGTGCCAGCAGCTTAGGTGGACTGTATAATTCACCCCTCCACTTT. It is translated as CASSLGGLYNSPLHF.

The V and J genes are TRBV5-1 and TRBJ1-2; D is perhaps TRBD1 (5 bases). The germline CDR1 and CDR2 sequences are SGHRS and YFSETQ. The CDR3 covers 13 residues. Trimming pared 7 bases from V and 4 bases from J, leaving 14 bases between. In DNA form, the CDR3 reads TGCGCCAGCCAAGAGGGACGGAGCTATGGCTACACCTTC. Translated: CASQEGRSYGYTF.

V is TRBV10-3 and J is TRBJ2-1, with D perhaps TRBD1 (5 bases). The CDR3 is made up of 16 amino acids. The ends were cut back, 6 bases at V and 7 bases at J, with 22 bases in the middle. Germline CDR1 ENHRY, CDR2 SYGVKD. CDR3 nucleotides: TGTGCCATCAGCCAATTTTACCAGGGTCTCGGAAATGAGCAGTTCTTC. It translates to CAISQFYQGLGNEQFF.

This chain uses TRBV5-1 with TRBJ1-1; D gene ambiguous. CDR1 SGHRS and CDR2 YFSETQ come from the germline V gene. The CDR3 contains 15 residues. Trimming cost V 0 bases and J 1 base, with 10 bases left between them. The DNA of the CDR3 is TGCGCCAGCAGCTTGGGCGGGAGGGAGAACACTGAAGCTTTCTTT. Residues: CASSLGGRENTEAFF.

This chain joins TRBV7-3 and TRBJ2-4; 7 bases match TRBD2. This CDR3 is built from 14 residues. Germline V lookup: CDR1 SGHTA, CDR2 FQGTGA. The V and J ends lost 5 bases and 3 bases, in that order; junction bases with no gene match: 4. The CDR3: CASSPGGSKNIQYF. CDR3 in DNA: TGTGCCAGCAGCCCCGGGGGGAGCAAAAACATTCAGTACTTC.

The rearrangement links TRBV5-8 to TRBJ1-1; D not certain. This CDR3 contains 14 residues. Between the trimmed V and J ends, which lost 3 bases and 0 bases, there was a span of 9 bases. The germline CDR1 and CDR2 sequences are SGHTS and YDEGEE. DNA of the CDR3: TGTGCCAGCAGCTCTCACCTTATGAACACTGAAGCTTTCTTT. Translating gives CASSSHLMNTEAFF.

V gene TRBV6-2 or TRBV6-3 combines with J gene TRBJ1-5; the D is unclear. The CDR3 loop spans 15 amino acids. The V gene lost 0 bases and the J gene lost 0 bases, with 6 bases spanning the gap. Germline V gives CDR1 MNHEY, CDR2 SVGEGT. The CDR3 coding sequence is TGTGCCAGCAGTTACTCACCGTATAGCAATCAGCCCCAGCATTTT. As protein: CASSYSPYSNQPQHF.

The genes are TRBV5-4 and TRBJ2-7; perhaps TRBD2 as D (6 bases). The CDR3 runs to 14 residues. V was cut by 4 bases and J by 4 bases, with 15 bases left in between. Germline V gene lookup returns CDR1 SGHNT and CDR2 YYREEE (reference sequence). The CDR3 nucleotides read TGTGCCAGCAGCCTCGGGACTCGGGCGTACGAGCAGTACTTC. Protein product: CASSLGTRAYEQYF.

This clone was picked up one time. The chain has TRBV15 and TRBJ2-5; D remains ambiguous. The CDR3 is 13 residues long. Germline CDR1 and CDR2: LNHNV and YYDKDF (reference sequence). The V gene lost 2 bases and the J gene lost 1 base, with 5 bases spanning the gap. The CDR3, as DNA: TGTGCCACCAGCAGACACCGCCAAGAGACCCAGTACTTC. Translating it yields CATSRHRQETQYF.

The chain links TRBV7-3 to TRBJ1-2, with TRBD1 identical over 9 bases. Germline V gene data show CDR1 as SGHTA and CDR2 as FQGTGA. Unmatched junction bases numbered 5, after V lost 3 bases and J lost 3 bases. The CDR3 loop spans 15 amino acids. The CDR3 DNA sequence: TGTGCCAGCAGCTTGACAGGGGGTGATGACTATGGCTACACCTTC. This encodes CASSLTGGDDYGYTF.